A selection of T cell receptor beta chains follows, all from one sample in a study of Graves' ophthalmopathy and Graves' hyperthyroidism. Via MiXCR, TCRdb re-called the multiplex PCR reads, giving one row per CDR3 protein. The table lists some 400,000 distinct CDR3 sequences, approximately 16% of them singletons, with roughly 1.5% in the top ten. The sequencing sample was made of peripheral blood. All receptors come from a woman aged 18-29 years with Graves' ophthalmopathy. The conserved cysteine and the conserved F or W are not part of the CDR3 here.

j_call v_call cdr3_length cdr3_aa
TRBJ2-2 TRBV30 13 AWTGGQGHTGELF
TRBJ1-5 TRBV28 10 ASTQGPQPQH
TRBJ1-1 TRBV6-5 11 ASSSRGLTEAF
TRBJ1-5 TRBV20-1 11 SATDSSNQPQH
TRBJ2-7 TRBV9 12 ASSVEGGSYEQY
TRBJ2-5 TRBV24-1 14 ATSDLSQGMGETQY
TRBJ1-2 TRBV11-2 14 ASSLSARPMNYGYT
TRBJ1-5 TRBV5-1 13 ASSLVPGRNQPQH
TRBJ2-7 TRBV6-1 9 ASSEIYEQY
TRBJ2-2 TRBV11-1 13 ASSHSRDRVRELF
TRBJ1-1 TRBV28 13 ASTQDRVGGTEAF
TRBJ1-1 TRBV6-5 12 ASSYSKLSTEAF
TRBJ2-6 TRBV11-2 14 ASSLEGSSGANVLT
TRBJ1-3 TRBV28 11 ASIPHAGNTIY
TRBJ2-7 TRBV6-2/TRBV6-3 16 ASSYNPSLGTRGYEQY
TRBJ2-7 TRBV6-1 12 ASRKAAAYHEQY
TRBJ1-2 TRBV15 14 ATSRVGAQANYGYT
TRBJ2-7 TRBV20-1 14 SARTSGRASSYEQY
TRBJ1-5 TRBV6-1 14 ASSEAGPTGGQPQH
TRBJ1-1 TRBV19 11 ASTWGTATEAF
TRBJ2-7 TRBV12-3/TRBV12-4 16 ASSLALGLAGVGYEQY
TRBJ1-5 TRBV20-1 9 SASNDQPQH
TRBJ1-5 TRBV2 12 ASSDPGEGQPQH
TRBJ2-7 TRBV20-1 12 SARDRGISYEQY
TRBJ2-2 TRBV6-1 13 ASSEAREGTGELF
TRBJ2-3 TRBV30 14 AWSFSRGLGAGTQY
TRBJ1-5 TRBV10-3 13 AISERQGSNQPQH
TRBJ1-1 TRBV4-3 12 ASSQDAENTEAF
TRBJ1-2 TRBV28 8 ASSRYGYT
TRBJ2-5 TRBV30 12 AGQGLLSVETQY
TRBJ1-1 TRBV6-1 12 ASSLPSSNTEAF